Following are 21 T cell receptor beta chains from one sample sequenced in a study of beta chain features in type 1 diabetes (dated by TCRdb to 2017 to 2018). The method was the immunoSEQ multiplex PCR assay. The entire amount of isolated RNA was reverse transcribed using the High Capacity cDNA Reverse Transcription Kit, so the sequenced TCRB transcripts were expressed ones. TCRdb re-hosts the immuneACCESS table, in-frame sequences only. Its copies lack some clones; in the studies checked, an unresolved V gene accounts for under half of them, and the cause for the rest is not known. The sample table shows some 900,000 clones, and 15% to 20% are seen once. Clones ranked in the top ten supply around 0.02% of the sample. The sequenced sample consisted of naive CD4+ T cells from blood. The sample's cell subset or site label, in plain terms: true naive CD4+ T cells. These receptors came from a woman between 18 and 29 years old in good health.

The CDR3 here is CASSLQGQNNQPQHF. CDR3 coding DNA: TGTGCCAGCAGTTTACAGGGGCAGAACAATCAGCCCCAGCATTTT. This sequence joins TRBV28 and TRBJ1-5, with D perhaps TRBD1 (6 bases). The germline V gene encodes CDR1 MDHEN and CDR2 SYDVKM. This CDR3 region has 15 residues. Trimming removed 2 bases at V and 3 bases at J, with 11 bases between. The complete variable domain, with remaining parts taken from reference TRBV28 and TRBJ1-5, reads DVKVTQSSRYLVKRTGEKVFLECVQDMDHENMFWYRQDPGLGLRLIYFSYDVKMKEKGDIPEGYSVSREKKERFSLILESASTNQTSMYLCASSLQGQNNQPQHFGDGTRLSIL.

This clone was detected only a few times. The chain recombines TRBV7-2 with TRBJ2-7; D unresolved. V gave up 8 bases and J gave up 0 bases, with 8 bases separating them. This CDR3 spans 12 amino acids. Germline CDR1 is SGHTA and CDR2 is FQGNSA. CDR3 amino acids: CASGAFSYEQYF. In DNA form, the CDR3 reads TGTGCCAGCGGCGCATTCTCCTACGAGCAGTACTTC.

In its sample, this clone was seen a few times. The identical CDR3 is also encoded by other nucleotide sequences in the sample. The chain couples TRBV11-3 to TRBJ2-1; D call uncertain. The CDR3 sequence is 15 residues long. The V end lost 1 base, the J end lost 0 bases, and 7 bases lay between the germline ends. Germline CDR1 reads SGHNT; CDR2 reads YENEEA. The CDR3 here is CASSLGQSSYNEQFF. CDR3 coding DNA: TGTGCCAGCAGCTTAGGCCAGAGCTCCTACAATGAGCAGTTCTTC.

This chain uses TRBV9 with TRBJ2-1; 9 bases agree with TRBD2. V gave up 0 bases and J gave up 0 bases; unmatched junction bases: 4. The length of the CDR3 is 17 residues. CDR1 SGDLS and CDR2 YYNGEE come from the germline V gene. In nucleotides, the CDR3 is TGTGCCAGCAGCGTAGCCCTAGCGGGAAGCTCCTACAATGAGCAGTTCTTC. Translated: CASSVALAGSSYNEQFF. The whole variable domain, remainder taken from reference TRBV9 and TRBJ2-1, is DSGVTQTPKHLITATGQRVTLRCSPRSGDLSVYWYQQSLDQGLQFLIQYYNGEERAKGNILERFSAQQFPDLHSELNLSSLELGDSALYFCASSVALAGSSYNEQFFGPGTRLTVL.

The CDR3: CASSSTGGSEKLFF. The DNA of the CDR3 is TGTGCCAGCAGTTCGACAGGGGGGAGTGAAAAACTGTTTTTT. J is TRBJ1-4 and V is TRBV2, with TRBD1 matching over 9 bases. The V gene end was trimmed by 5 bases and the J gene end by 7 bases; junction bases not matched to a gene: 5. The CDR3 runs to 14 residues. The germline gives CDR1 SNHLY, CDR2 FYNNEI. Complete variable domain (other parts from reference TRBV2 and TRBJ1-4): EPEVTQTPSHQVTQMGQEVILRCVPISNHLYFYWYRQILGQKVEFLVSFYNNEISEKSEIFDDQFSVERPDGSNFTLKIRSTKLEDSAMYFCASSSTGGSEKLFFGSGTQLSVL.

This clone occurred once. V is TRBV6-6 and J is TRBJ1-3, with no clear D. This CDR3 has 13 residues. Germline CDR1 and CDR2: MNHNY and SVGAGI (reference sequence). V was shortened by 7 bases and J by 0 bases, with 7 bases between the two germline ends. DNA of the CDR3: TGTGCCAGCATGCTGAGCTCTGGAAACACCATATATTTT. It specifies CASMLSSGNTIYF.

This rearrangement joins TRBV28 to TRBJ1-5, with TRBD1 matching over 9 bases. Germline V CDR1 and CDR2: MDHEN, SYDVKM. The length of the CDR3 is 17 residues. J was trimmed by 1 base and V by 6 bases; bases with no gene match: 10. The CDR3 loop reads CASRHRVTGGSNQPQHF. The CDR3 DNA reads as TGTGCCAGCAGACATCGAGTGACAGGGGGAAGCAATCAGCCCCAGCATTTT.

The chain carries TRBV9 and TRBJ2-7; 14 bases map to TRBD2. The J segment lost 1 base and the V segment lost 4 bases, leaving 1 base of the junction unmatched. Germline V lookup: CDR1 SGDLS, CDR2 YYNGEE. The length of the CDR3 is 15 residues. In nucleotides, the CDR3 is TGTGCCAGCAGCCGGACTAGCGGGAGGTCCTACGAGCAGTACTTC. This sequence encodes CASSRTSGRSYEQYF.

The genes are TRBV7-2 and TRBJ2-5; 12 bases align to TRBD2. Near its end, the DNA agrees better with TRBJ2-7, so the J call may be wrong. The CDR3 has 16 amino acids. The V gene's germline CDR1 is SGHTA and CDR2 FQGNSA. Here the CDR3 DNA reads TGTGCCAGCAGCTCCCAGCTAGCGGGAGGGCCTTACGAGCAGTACTTC. Its translation: CASSSQLAGGPYEQYF.

This clone was picked up a small number of times. V gene TRBV21-1 combines with J gene TRBJ2-7; the DNA was not used to check the table's D call, TRBD1. TRBV21-1 is deemed a pseudogene. This CDR3 is 16 amino acids long. CDR3 sequence reads: CASSRPGQRDPYEQYF. The CDR3 coding sequence is TGTGCCAGCAGCCGCCCCGGACAGCGAGACCCCTACGAGCAGTACTTC.

V and J are TRBV4-3 and TRBJ2-1; TRBD2 matches at 7 bases. In germline, CDR1 is LGHNA, CDR2 YSLEER. CDR3 length equals 16 residues. With 1 base clipped from V and 3 bases from J, the junction kept 6 bases outside the gene matches. The CDR3 DNA reads TGCGCCAGCAGCCAAGGGCTAGCGGAGATCTACAATGAGCAGTTCTTC. As protein: CASSQGLAEIYNEQFF.

This clone appeared a few times. The gene calls are TRBV29-1 and TRBJ2-5; TRBD2 is a possible D gene (6 bases). The J call may be wrong; the DNA end is better matched by TRBJ2-7. The germline gives CDR1 SQVTM, CDR2 ANQGSEA. The CDR3 has 12 amino acids. CDR3 nucleotide sequence: TGCAGCGCGAGTAGCGGTCCCTACGAGCAGTACTTC. Translated, it gives CSASSGPYEQYF.

This clone was seen a few times. The genes are TRBV2 and TRBJ2-1, with 7 positions matching TRBD1. CDR3 length: 15 amino acids. J was trimmed by 5 bases and V by 4 bases; bases with no gene match: 8. Germline V gene sequence: CDR1 SNHLY, CDR2 FYNNEI. In DNA, the CDR3 is TGTGCCAGCAGTGGGTCAGGGGACAGAGACAATGAGCAGTTCTTC. Translated: CASSGSGDRDNEQFF.

This rearrangement joins TRBV6-5 to TRBJ2-7; TRBD1 might be the D (6 bases). The germline gives CDR1 MNHEY, CDR2 SVGAGI. The CDR3 consists of 14 residues. V was cut by 6 bases and J by 1 base, with 13 bases left in between. For the CDR3, the DNA is TGTGCCAGCAGGAGGGGGATAGGATCCTACGAGCAGTACTTC. This encodes CASRRGIGSYEQYF.

This sequence joins TRBV7-3 and TRBJ2-5, with a weak D call TRBD1 (7 bases). CDR1 SGHTA and CDR2 FQGTGA come from the germline V gene. The CDR3 length is 14 residues. V lost 0 bases to trimming and J lost 7 bases, with 12 bases between them. CDR3 loop: CASSLTAGGGTQYF. For the CDR3, the DNA is TGTGCCAGCAGCTTAACGGCAGGGGGAGGGACCCAGTACTTC.

This clone was seen a handful of times. The chain is built from TRBV6-5 and TRBJ1-1, with D maybe TRBD1 (5 bases). V was cut by 6 bases and J by 1 base, with 9 bases left in between. This CDR3 has 13 amino acids. Germline values: CDR1 MNHEY, CDR2 SVGAGI. In DNA form, the CDR3 reads TGTGCCAGCAGGAAAAGGGGGAACACTGAAGCTTTCTTT. This translates into CASRKRGNTEAFF.

In this sample, this clone turned up a few times. The chain combines TRBV28 with TRBJ2-7, with D tentatively TRBD2 (5 bases). V lost 4 bases and J lost 4, with 14 bases in between. Germline CDR1 MDHEN, CDR2 SYDVKM. The CDR3 is 14 residues long. In nucleotides, the CDR3 is TGTGCCAGCAGTTCCCCTAGCCGACCATACGAGCAGTACTTC. Amino acids: CASSSPSRPYEQYF.

The rearrangement links TRBV5-6 to TRBJ2-7; possibly TRBD1 for D (5 bases). Germline loops: CDR1 SGHDT, CDR2 YYEEEE. Trimming removed 0 bases at V and 2 bases at J, with 9 bases between. The CDR3 consists of 14 residues. This CDR3 reads CASSLVQGTYEQYF. The CDR3 DNA follows: TGTGCCAGCAGCTTGGTTCAGGGAACCTACGAGCAGTACTTC.

The chain links TRBV14 to TRBJ1-1; D might be TRBD1 (6 bases). V dropped 4 bases and J dropped 2 bases, with 17 bases sitting between them. Germline V CDR1 and CDR2: SGHDN, FVKESK. The CDR3 length is 16 residues. CDR3 nucleotide sequence: TGTGCCAGCAGCCCAGTCCGTCGGACAGCTAACACTGAAGCTTTCTTT. It translates to CASSPVRRTANTEAFF.

This chain uses TRBV5-1 with TRBJ2-2; D is possibly TRBD1 (7 bases). Trimming took off 6 bases at V and 7 bases at J, with 19 bases between the two ends. The CDR3 loop spans 15 amino acids. The germline V gene encodes CDR1 SGHRS and CDR2 YFSETQ. CDR3 in amino acids: CASMWTGRGDGELFF. The CDR3 nucleotides are TGCGCCAGCATGTGGACAGGCCGCGGGGACGGGGAGCTGTTTTTT. Full variable domain (remainder filled in from reference TRBV5-1 and TRBJ2-2): KAGVTQTPRYLIKTRGQQVTLSCSPISGHRSVSWYQQTPGQGLQFLFEYFSETQRNKGNFPGRFSGRQFSNSRSEMNVSTLELGDSALYLCASMWTGRGDGELFFGEGSRLTVL.

The chain carries TRBV12-5 and TRBJ2-1; 8 bases fit TRBD2. This CDR3 region has 13 residues. The junction had 5 bases not matched to a gene; V was cut back by 8 bases and J by 5 bases. From germline, CDR1 is LGHNT and CDR2 FRNRAP. The CDR3 loop reads CASSKRENNEQFF. In DNA form, the CDR3 reads TGTGCTAGTTCAAAGCGGGAGAACAATGAGCAGTTCTTC.